This TCR beta chain is drawn from a study of beta chain features in type 1 diabetes. Reverse transcription of all isolated RNA meant that expressed TCRB transcripts were sequenced. Clones were sequenced by immunoSEQ multiplex PCR, and TCRdb holds only the in-frame ones, with some missing. Of roughly 330,000 clones listed, about 13% are singletons. This clone has only a few counts. Its target is not known. The V and J ends lost 1 base and 0 bases respectively, with 4 bases between them. CDR1 SGHTA and CDR2 FQGNSA come from the germline V gene. This CDR3 has 14 amino acids. Study-level results: Type 1 diabetes patients showed a moderate but significant shortening of TCRB CDR3s in all four CD4+ subsets.

Sorted populations all exceeded 98% purity. The TCR originated in a woman aged 18-29 years with type 1 diabetes. Specimen: naive CD4+ T cells from blood. V usage is TRBV7-2 and J usage is TRBJ1-5; D unresolved. CDR3 residues: CASSLGDSNQPQHF. The DNA of the CDR3 is TGTGCCAGCAGCTTAGGAGATAGCAATCAGCCCCAGCATTTT.